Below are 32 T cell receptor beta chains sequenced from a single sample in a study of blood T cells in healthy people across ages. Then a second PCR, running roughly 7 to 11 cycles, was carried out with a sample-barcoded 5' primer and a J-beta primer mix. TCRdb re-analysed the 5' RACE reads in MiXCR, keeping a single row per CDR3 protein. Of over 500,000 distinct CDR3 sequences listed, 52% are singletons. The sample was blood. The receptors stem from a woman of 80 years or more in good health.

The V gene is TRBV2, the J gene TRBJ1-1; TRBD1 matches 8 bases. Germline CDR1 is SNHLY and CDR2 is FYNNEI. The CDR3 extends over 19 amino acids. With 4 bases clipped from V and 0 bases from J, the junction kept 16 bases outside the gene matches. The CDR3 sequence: CASSVSLGQATRLNTEAFF. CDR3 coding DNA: TGTGCCAGCAGTGTATCCCTGGGACAGGCAACGCGTCTGAACACTGAAGCTTTCTTT.

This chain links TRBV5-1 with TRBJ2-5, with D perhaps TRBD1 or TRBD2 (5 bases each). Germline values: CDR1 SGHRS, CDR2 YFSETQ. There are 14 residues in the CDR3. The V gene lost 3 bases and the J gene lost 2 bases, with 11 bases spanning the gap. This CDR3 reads CASSSGPRQETQYF. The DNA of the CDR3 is TGCGCCAGCAGCTCGGGACCCAGACAAGAGACCCAGTACTTC.

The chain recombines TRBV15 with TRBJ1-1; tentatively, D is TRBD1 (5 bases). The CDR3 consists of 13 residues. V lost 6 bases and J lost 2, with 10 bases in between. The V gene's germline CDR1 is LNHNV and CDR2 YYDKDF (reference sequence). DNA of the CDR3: TGTGCCACCAGTCAGGGATCCAACACTGAAGCTTTCTTT. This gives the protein CATSQGSNTEAFF.

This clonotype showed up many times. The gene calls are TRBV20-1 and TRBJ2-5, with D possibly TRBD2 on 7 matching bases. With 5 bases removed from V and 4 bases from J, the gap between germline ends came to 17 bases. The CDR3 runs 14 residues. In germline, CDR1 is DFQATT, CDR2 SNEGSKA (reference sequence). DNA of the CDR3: TGCAGTGCTTCGAAGGGGGGGGCTGCAGAGACCCAGTACTTC. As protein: CSASKGGAAETQYF.

The CDR3 region has the DNA TGCAGTGCTAAGTACGGGAACGAGCAGTACTTC. Its protein is CSAKYGNEQYF. The chain joins TRBV20-1 to TRBJ2-7; TRBD2 is a possible D gene (5 bases). Germline CDR1 is DFQATT and CDR2 is SNEGSKA (reference sequence). Between the trimmed V and J ends, which lost 4 bases and 5 bases, there was a span of 9 bases. CDR3 size: 11 residues.

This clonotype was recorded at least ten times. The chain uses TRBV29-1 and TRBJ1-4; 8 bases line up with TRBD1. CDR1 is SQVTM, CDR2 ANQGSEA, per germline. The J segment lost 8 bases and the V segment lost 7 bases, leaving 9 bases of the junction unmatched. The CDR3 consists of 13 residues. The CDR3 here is CSAKDRVGEKLFF. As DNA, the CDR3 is TGCAGCGCCAAGGACAGGGTCGGCGAAAAACTGTTTTTT.

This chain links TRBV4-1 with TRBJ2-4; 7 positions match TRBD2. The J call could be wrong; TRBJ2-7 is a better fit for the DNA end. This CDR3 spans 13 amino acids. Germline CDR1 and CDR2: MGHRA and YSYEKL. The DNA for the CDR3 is TGCGCCAGCAGTATAGGGGAGGGGTACGAGCAGTACTTC. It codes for CASSIGEGYEQYF.

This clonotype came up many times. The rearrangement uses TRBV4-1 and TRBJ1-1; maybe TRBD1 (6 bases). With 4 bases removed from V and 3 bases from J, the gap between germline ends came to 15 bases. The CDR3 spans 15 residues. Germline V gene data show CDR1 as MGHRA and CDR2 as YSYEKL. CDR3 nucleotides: TGCGCCAGCAGCCGAACCCAGGGGAGGGACACTGAAGCTTTCTTT. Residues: CASSRTQGRDTEAFF.

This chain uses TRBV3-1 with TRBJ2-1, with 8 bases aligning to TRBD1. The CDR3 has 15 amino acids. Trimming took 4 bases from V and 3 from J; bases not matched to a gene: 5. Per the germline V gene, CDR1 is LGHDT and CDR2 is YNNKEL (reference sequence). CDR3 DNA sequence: TGTGCCAGCAGCCTGGACAGGGCTTACTACAATGAGCAGTTCTTC. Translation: CASSLDRAYYNEQFF.

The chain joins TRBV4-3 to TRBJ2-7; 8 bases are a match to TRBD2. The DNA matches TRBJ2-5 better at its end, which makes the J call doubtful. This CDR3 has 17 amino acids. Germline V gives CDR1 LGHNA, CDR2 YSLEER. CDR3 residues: CASSQGIAGTREETQYF. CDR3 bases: TGCGCCAGCAGCCAAGGTATAGCGGGGACAAGAGAAGAGACCCAGTACTTC.

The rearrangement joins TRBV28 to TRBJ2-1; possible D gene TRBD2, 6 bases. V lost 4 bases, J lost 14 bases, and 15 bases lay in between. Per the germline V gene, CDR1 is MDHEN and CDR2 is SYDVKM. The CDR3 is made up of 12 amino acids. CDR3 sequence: CASSWTTREKFF. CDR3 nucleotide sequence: TGTGCCAGCAGTTGGACTACTAGAGAAAAGTTCTTC.

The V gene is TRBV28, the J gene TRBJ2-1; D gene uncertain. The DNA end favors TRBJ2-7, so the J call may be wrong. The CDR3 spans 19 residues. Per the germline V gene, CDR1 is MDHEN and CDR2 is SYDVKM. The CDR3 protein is CASRSATDTPLSSYNEQYF. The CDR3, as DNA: TGTGCCAGCAGGTCGGCGACCGATACTCCTCTAAGCTCCTACAATGAGCAGTACTTC.

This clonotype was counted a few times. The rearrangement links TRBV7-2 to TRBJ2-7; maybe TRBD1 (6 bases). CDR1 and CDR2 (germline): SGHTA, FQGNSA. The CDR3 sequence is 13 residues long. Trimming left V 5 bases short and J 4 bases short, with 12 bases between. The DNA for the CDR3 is TGTGCCAGCAGCCGTGGACAGAATTACGAGCAGTACTTC. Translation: CASSRGQNYEQYF.

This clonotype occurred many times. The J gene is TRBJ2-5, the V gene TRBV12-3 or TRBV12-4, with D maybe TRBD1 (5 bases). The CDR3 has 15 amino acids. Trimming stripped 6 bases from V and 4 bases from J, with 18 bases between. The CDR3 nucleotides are TGTGCCAGCAGCTCCCACCCCACAGGAAGAGAGACCCAGTACTTC. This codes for CASSSHPTGRETQYF.

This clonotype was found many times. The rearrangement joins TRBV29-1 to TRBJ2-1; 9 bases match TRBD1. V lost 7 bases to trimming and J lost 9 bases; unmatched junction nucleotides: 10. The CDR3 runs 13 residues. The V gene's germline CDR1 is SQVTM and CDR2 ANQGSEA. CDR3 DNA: TGCAGCGCCCGGGACAGGGTAAATAGTGAGCAGTTCTTC. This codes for CSARDRVNSEQFF.

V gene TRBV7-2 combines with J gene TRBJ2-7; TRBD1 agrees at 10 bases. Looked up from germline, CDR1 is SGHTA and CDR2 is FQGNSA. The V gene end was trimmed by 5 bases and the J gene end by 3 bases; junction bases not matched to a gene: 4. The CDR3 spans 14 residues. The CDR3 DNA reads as TGTGCCAGCAGCACTAGGACAGGGGGCTACGAGCAGTACTTC. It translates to CASSTRTGGYEQYF.

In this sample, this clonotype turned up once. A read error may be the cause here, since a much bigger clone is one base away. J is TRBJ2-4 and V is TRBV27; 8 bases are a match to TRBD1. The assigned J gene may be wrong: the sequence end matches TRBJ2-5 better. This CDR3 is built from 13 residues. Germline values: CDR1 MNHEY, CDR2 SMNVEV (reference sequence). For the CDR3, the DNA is TGTGCCAGCAGTACAGGGGGTTGTGAGACCCAGTACTTC. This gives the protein CASSTGGCETQYF.

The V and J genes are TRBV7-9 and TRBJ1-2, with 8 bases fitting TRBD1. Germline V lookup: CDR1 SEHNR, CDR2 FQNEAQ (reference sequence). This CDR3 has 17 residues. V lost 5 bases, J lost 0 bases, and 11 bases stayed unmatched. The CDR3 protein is CASSPLTGQGTNYGYTF. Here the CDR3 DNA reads TGTGCCAGCAGCCCACTCACAGGACAGGGAACTAACTATGGCTACACCTTC.

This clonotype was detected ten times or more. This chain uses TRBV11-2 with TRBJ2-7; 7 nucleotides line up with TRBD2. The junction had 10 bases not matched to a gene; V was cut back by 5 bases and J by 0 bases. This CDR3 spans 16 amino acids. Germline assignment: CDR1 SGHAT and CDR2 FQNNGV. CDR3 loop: CASSPPAGFFSYEQYF. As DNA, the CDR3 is TGTGCCAGCAGCCCCCCAGCGGGATTCTTCTCCTACGAGCAGTACTTC.

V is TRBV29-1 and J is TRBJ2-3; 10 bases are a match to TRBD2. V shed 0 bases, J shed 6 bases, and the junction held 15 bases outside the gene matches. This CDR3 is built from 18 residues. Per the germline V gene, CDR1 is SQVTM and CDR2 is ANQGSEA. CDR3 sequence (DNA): TGCAGCGTTGAAGATCCCCCGGATGCTAGCGGGAGCTTGGATACGCAGTATTTT. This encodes CSVEDPPDASGSLDTQYF.

DNA for the CDR3: TGCAGTGCTAGAGGACTAGCGGGACACTACGAGCAGTACTTC. It is translated as CSARGLAGHYEQYF. The chain recombines TRBV20-1 with TRBJ2-7, with 11 bases lining up with TRBD2. This CDR3 contains 14 residues. Germline values: CDR1 DFQATT, CDR2 SNEGSKA (reference sequence). V was clipped by 1 base and J by 3 bases; unmatched bases: 2.

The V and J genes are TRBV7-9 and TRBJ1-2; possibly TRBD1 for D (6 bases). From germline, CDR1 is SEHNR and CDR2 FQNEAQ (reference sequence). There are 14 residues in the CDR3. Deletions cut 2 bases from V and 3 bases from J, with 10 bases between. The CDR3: CASSLQGSDYGYTF. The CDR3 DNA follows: TGTGCCAGCAGCTTACAGGGGAGCGACTATGGCTACACCTTC.

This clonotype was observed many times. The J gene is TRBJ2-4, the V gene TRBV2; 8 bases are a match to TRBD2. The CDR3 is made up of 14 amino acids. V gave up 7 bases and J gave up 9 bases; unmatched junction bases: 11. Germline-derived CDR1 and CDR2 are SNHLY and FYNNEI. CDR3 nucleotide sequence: TGTGCCAGCACCGATACGGGGGGGGTCGGCATTCAGTACTTC. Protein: CASTDTGGVGIQYF. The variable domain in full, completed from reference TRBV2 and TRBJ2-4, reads EPEVTQTPSHQVTQMGQEVILRCVPISNHLYFYWYRQILGQKVEFLVSFYNNEISEKSEIFDDQFSVERPDGSNFTLKIRSTKLEDSAMYFCASTDTGGVGIQYFGAGTRLSVL.

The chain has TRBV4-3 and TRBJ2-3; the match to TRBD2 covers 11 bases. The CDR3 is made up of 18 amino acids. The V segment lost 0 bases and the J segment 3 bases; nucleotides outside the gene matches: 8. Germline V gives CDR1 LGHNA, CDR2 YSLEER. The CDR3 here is CASSQDPTSGSSTDTQYF. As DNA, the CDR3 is TGCGCCAGCAGCCAAGATCCCACTAGCGGGAGCTCGACAGATACGCAGTATTTT.

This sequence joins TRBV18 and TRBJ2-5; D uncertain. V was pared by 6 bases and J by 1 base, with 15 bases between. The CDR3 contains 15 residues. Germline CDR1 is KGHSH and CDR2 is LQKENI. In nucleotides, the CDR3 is TGTGCCAGCTCTCCTAGTTGGGCGACCCAAGAGACCCAGTACTTC. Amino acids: CASSPSWATQETQYF.

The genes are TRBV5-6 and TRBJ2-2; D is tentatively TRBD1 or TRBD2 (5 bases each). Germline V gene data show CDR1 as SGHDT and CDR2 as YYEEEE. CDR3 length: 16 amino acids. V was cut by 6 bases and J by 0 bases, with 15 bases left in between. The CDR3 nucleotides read TGTGCCAGCACCCTGAGCGGCAGGGCGAACACCGGGGAGCTGTTTTTT. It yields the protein CASTLSGRANTGELFF. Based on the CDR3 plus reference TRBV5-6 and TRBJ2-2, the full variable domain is DAGVTQSPTHLIKTRGQQVTLRCSPKSGHDTVSWYQQALGQGPQFIFQYYEEEERQRGNFPDRFSGHQFPNYSSELNVNALLLGDSALYLCASTLSGRANTGELFFGEGSRLTVL.

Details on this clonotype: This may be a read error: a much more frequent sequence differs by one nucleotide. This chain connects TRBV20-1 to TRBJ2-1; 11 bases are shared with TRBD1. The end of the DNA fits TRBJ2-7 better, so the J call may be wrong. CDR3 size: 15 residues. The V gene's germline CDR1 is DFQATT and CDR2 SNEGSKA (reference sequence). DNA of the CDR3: TGCAGTGCCAGGACAGGGGGCCCGAACTACAATGAGCAGTACTTC. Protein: CSARTGGPNYNEQYF.

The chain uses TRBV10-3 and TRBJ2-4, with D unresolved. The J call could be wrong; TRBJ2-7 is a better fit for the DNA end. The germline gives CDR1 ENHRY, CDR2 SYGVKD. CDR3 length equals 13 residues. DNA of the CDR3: TGTGCCATCATGGAGTCTCGGAGCTACGAGCAGTACTTC. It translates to CAIMESRSYEQYF.

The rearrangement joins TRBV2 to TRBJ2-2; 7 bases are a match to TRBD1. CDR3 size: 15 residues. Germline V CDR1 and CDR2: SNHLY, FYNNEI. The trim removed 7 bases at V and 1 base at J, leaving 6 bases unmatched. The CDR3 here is CASIRDRVNTGELFF. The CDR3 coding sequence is TGTGCCAGCATTAGAGACAGGGTGAACACCGGGGAGCTGTTTTTT.

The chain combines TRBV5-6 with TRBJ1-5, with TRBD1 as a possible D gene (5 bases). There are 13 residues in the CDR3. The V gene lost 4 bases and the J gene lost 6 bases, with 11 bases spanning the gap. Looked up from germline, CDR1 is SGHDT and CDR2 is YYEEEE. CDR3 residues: CASSPGAGQPQHF. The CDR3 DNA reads TGTGCCAGCAGCCCCGGGGCTGGTCAGCCCCAGCATTTT. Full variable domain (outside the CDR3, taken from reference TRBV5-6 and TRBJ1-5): DAGVTQSPTHLIKTRGQQVTLRCSPKSGHDTVSWYQQALGQGPQFIFQYYEEEERQRGNFPDRFSGHQFPNYSSELNVNALLLGDSALYLCASSPGAGQPQHFGDGTRLSIL.

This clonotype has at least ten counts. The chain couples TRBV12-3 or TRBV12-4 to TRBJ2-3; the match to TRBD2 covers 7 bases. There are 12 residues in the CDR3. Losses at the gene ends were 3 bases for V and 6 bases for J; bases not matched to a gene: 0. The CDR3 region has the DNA TGTGCCAGCAGTTTCGGGAGGGATACGCAGTATTTT. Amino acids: CASSFGRDTQYF.

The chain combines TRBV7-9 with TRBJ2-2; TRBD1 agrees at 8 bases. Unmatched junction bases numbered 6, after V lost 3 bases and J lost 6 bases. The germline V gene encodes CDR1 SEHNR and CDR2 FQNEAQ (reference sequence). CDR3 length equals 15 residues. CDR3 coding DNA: TGTGCCAGCAGCTTGGGGACAGGTCTACCCGGGGAGCTGTTTTTT. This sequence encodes CASSLGTGLPGELFF.